This T cell receptor beta chain was recovered during a study of T-cell reconstitution after alpha-beta-depleted transplantation in children. This clonotype has a count of ten or more. It was with unique molecular identifiers that the TCRbeta library was prepared. A single record per CDR3 protein comes from TCRdb applying MiXCR to the PCR reads. This sample yields around 240,000 distinct CDR3 sequences, of which around 8.9% are seen a single time; less than 6% belongs to the top ten. Germline CDR1 SGHVS, CDR2 FQNEAQ. The V gene lost 5 bases and the J gene lost 5 bases, with 12 bases spanning the gap. CDR3 size: 13 residues.

Source: PBMCs from the stem cell graft donor, taken from the stem cell graft. The sequence came from a human donor who donated a stem cell graft to a child with SCID. The chain joins TRBV7-8 to TRBJ2-5, with D hard to call. The CDR3 spells CASSRDVLETQYF. DNA of the CDR3: TGTGCCAGCAGCCGAGATGTGTTGGAGACCCAGTACTTC. The whole variable domain, filled in from reference TRBV7-8 and TRBJ2-5, reads GAGVSQSPRYKVAKRGQDVALRCDPISGHVSLFWYQQALGQGPEFLTYFQNEAQLDKSGLPSDRFFAERPEGSVSTLKIQRTQQEDSAVYLCASSRDVLETQYFGPGTRLLVL.